Detailed here is one T cell receptor beta chain. The data derive from a study of technical replicates of blood from a few donors. V lost 5 bases and J lost 3; bases outside the gene matches: 6. The germline V gene encodes CDR1 SGHNT and CDR2 YENEEA. The CDR3 is made up of 17 amino acids. Produced via immunoSEQ multiplex PCR; TCRdb's table is partial and in-frame only. Counted here are more than 11,000 clones, 84% occurring once; the ten biggest clones make up about 10%. The chain links TRBV11-3 to TRBJ2-2, with TRBD2 matching over 13 bases. The sample taken for sequencing was PBMCs. This receptor was identified in a human donor in good health. The CDR3 bases are TGTGCCAGCAGCCCCGGAGGACTAGCGGGAGACACCGGGGAGCTGTTTTTT. Its protein is CASSPGGLAGDTGELFF.